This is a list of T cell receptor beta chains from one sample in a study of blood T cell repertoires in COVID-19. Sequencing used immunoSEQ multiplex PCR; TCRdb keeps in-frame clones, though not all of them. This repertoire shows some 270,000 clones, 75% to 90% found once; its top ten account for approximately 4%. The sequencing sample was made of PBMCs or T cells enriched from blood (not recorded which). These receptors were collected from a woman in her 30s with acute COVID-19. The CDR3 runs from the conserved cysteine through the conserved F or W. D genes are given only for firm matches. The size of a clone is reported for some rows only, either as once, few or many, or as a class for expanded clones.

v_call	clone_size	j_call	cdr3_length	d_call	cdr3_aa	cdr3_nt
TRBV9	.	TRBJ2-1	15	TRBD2	CASSRSGTPPNEQFF	TGTGCCAGCAGTCGTAGCGGGACCCCCCCCAATGAGCAGTTCTTC
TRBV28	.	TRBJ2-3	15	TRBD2	CASSLAGGLRDTQYF	TGTGCCAGCAGTCTAGCGGGAGGTCTGAGAGATACGCAGTATTTT
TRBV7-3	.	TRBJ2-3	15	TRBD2	CASSSLAGGADTQYF	TGTGCCAGCAGCTCACTAGCGGGAGGGGCAGATACGCAGTATTTT
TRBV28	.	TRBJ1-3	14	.	CASSGQNSGNTIYF	TGTGCCAGCAGCGGACAGAACTCTGGAAACACCATATATTTT
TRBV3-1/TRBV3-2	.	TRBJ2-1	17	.	CASSQVALGVPYNEQFF	TGTGCCAGCAGCCAAGTTGCTCTGGGAGTCCCCTACAATGAGCAGTTCTTC
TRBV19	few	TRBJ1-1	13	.	CASSPGGSAEAFF	TGTGCCAGTAGCCCCGGCGGATCGGCTGAAGCTTTCTTT
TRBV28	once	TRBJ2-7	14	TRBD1	CASSREGASYEQYF	TGTGCCAGCAGTAGAGAGGGGGCCTCCTACGAGCAGTACTTC
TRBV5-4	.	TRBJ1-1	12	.	CLTGGVNTEAFF	TGTCTAACGGGGGGCGTGAACACTGAAGCTTTCTTT
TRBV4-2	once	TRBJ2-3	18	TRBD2	CASSQGSVSGILTDTQYF	TGTGCCAGCAGCCAAGGTTCGGTGAGCGGGATTCTCACAGATACGCAGTATTTT
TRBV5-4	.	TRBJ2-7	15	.	CASSSDSLGVYEQYF	TGTGCCAGCAGCTCGGACAGCCTGGGGGTTTACGAGCAGTACTTC
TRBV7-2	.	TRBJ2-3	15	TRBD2	CASSSPSREGQSQYF	TGTGCCAGCAGCTCCCCTTCGCGGGAGGGCCAATCGCAGTATTTT
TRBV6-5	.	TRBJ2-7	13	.	CASSFGTSMEQYF	TGTGCCAGCAGTTTTGGGACTTCCATGGAGCAGTACTTC
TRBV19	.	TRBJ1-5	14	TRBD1	CASSGTGGPQPQHF	TGTGCCAGTTCCGGGACAGGGGGGCCTCAGCCCCAGCATTTT
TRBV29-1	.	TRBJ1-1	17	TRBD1	CSVEHPKGDSLNTEAFF	TGCAGCGTTGAACACCCCAAAGGGGACAGCCTGAACACTGAAGCTTTCTTT
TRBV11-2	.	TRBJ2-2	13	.	CASSLALTGELFF	TGTGCCAGCAGCTTAGCCCTCACCGGGGAGCTGTTTTTT
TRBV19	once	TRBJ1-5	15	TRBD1	CASRGTGASNQPQHF	TGTGCCAGTCGGGGTACAGGGGCTAGCAATCAGCCCCAGCATTTT
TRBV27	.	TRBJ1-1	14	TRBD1	CASSFLQGATEAFF	TGTGCCAGCAGTTTTTTACAGGGGGCGACTGAAGCTTTCTTT
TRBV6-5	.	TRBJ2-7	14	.	CASAPREPLGEQYF	TGTGCCAGCGCACCTCGGGAGCCCCTGGGGGAGCAGTACTTC